These T cell receptor beta chains were read from a single sample in a study of CD8+ T cells in alopecia areata. TCRdb's table, derived via immunoSEQ multiplex PCR, lists solely in-frame clones and lacks some. In the table there are 98,000 or so clones, 50% to 75% of which are singletons. Sequenced material: CD8+ T cells sorted from blood, taken at week 4, from a patient treated with tofacitinib. The receptors stem from a human donor with alopecia areata. The conserved cysteine and the conserved F or W are not part of the CDR3 here.

V gene	J gene	CDR3 length	CDR3 protein
TRBV5-5	TRBJ1-1	13	ASSLYPAENTEAF
TRBV29-1	TRBJ1-1	14	SVVDTTGALNTEAF
TRBV4-3	TRBJ2-7	14	ASSQVGLAGAGEQY
TRBV27	TRBJ2-7	12	ASSFKGRGYEQY
TRBV7-2	TRBJ2-5	17	ASSLVFGLAGEIQETQY
TRBV5-1	TRBJ2-1	13	ASSLVGLAPNEQF
TRBV4-3	TRBJ2-7	13	ASSQGRLAGYEQY
TRBV27	TRBJ2-1	17	ASSSRTGGGTSGNYEQF
TRBV7-9	TRBJ2-3	14	ASSSPPPQPTDTQY
TRBV6-5	TRBJ2-3	12	ASSPASSTDTQY
TRBV15	TRBJ1-2	12	ATSRDLGARGYT
TRBV27	TRBJ2-3	14	ASSSGLAGFTDTQY
TRBV29-1	TRBJ2-5	11	SVELGDEETQY
TRBV30	TRBJ2-7	9	AWSGQYEQY
TRBV2	TRBJ2-7	10	ASSEDVYEQY
TRBV2	TRBJ2-1	14	ASSQYSEGPGYEQF
TRBV12-5	TRBJ1-1	10	ASGRGGTEAF
TRBV7-6	TRBJ1-5	11	ASSLGSGQPQH
TRBV28	TRBJ1-1	11	ATTKDPNTEAF
TRBV29-1	TRBJ2-3	12	SVEDGGGADTQY
TRBV12-5	TRBJ1-1	13	ASGPGDGAGTEAF
TRBV28	TRBJ2-1	13	ASDRGRISYNEQF
TRBV6-5	TRBJ2-2	11	ASSLSRGGELF
TRBV29-1	TRBJ2-7	12	SVDSDRGRYEQY
TRBV27	TRBJ2-7	11	ASSSGGTYEQY
TRBV19	TRBJ2-5	12	ASKPGQGTETQY
TRBV7-9	TRBJ2-7	15	ASSLAQQGPVPTEQY
TRBV27	TRBJ2-5	11	ASRILAGETQY
TRBV5-1	TRBJ2-4	12	ASSANTAKNIQY
TRBV11-2	TRBJ2-1	12	ASSLAWGDVEQF
TRBV6-5	TRBJ2-7	11	ASAGQGVGEQY
TRBV7-2	TRBJ1-5	11	ASSTRVDQPQH
TRBV7-9	TRBJ2-7	10	ASSLARNEQY
TRBV5-8	TRBJ1-2	12	ASSLFGQDYGYT
TRBV11-2	TRBJ2-7	12	ASSLTSGGYEQY
TRBV4-1	TRBJ1-1	14	ASSQVSAAGNTEAF
TRBV29-1	TRBJ1-3	10	SVEGSGNTIY
TRBV29-1	TRBJ2-3	13	SVEYRVGSTDTQY
TRBV5-1	TRBJ2-1	12	ASSLGQGANEQF
TRBV4-1	TRBJ2-7	12	ASSETSARYEQY
TRBV29-1	TRBJ2-7	9	SVDRGYEQY